A selection of T cell receptor beta chains follows, all from one sample in a study of CD8 T cells in ankylosing spondylitis. TCRdb re-called the 5' RACE reads with MiXCR, one entry per CDR3 protein. The sample has roughly 220,000 distinct CDR3 sequences; around 18% are singletons. The specimen sequenced was blood, either unsorted or a sorted T cell fraction (not recorded which). Receptors were obtained from a male donor with ankylosing spondylitis. CDR3s include the opening cysteine and the closing phenylalanine or tryptophan. A D gene is named only where the DNA matches it firmly. Clone size is stated in some rows and not others, as once, few, many or a class when expanded.

>TRBV28|.|.|TRBJ2-1
TGTGCCAGCAGTCAAAACTACAATGAGCAGTTCTTC
CASSQNYNEQFF
>TRBV3-1|TRBD1|.|TRBJ1-2
TGTGCCAGCAGCCCGATTTTTGGGACAGGAGGGGTTCTTGGCTACACCTTC
CASSPIFGTGGVLGYTF
>TRBV28|TRBD1|.|TRBJ1-6
TGTGCCAGCAGTTTAAAGTCGGTCCGGGACAGGGGACCCGCTTCACCCCTCCACTTT
CASSLKSVRDRGPASPLHF
>TRBV7-9|TRBD1|few|TRBJ2-4
TGTGCCAGCAGCCGGACAGGGGGTCTCATTCAGTACTTC
CASSRTGGLIQYF
>TRBV3-1|.|.|TRBJ1-5
TGTGCCAGCAGCCAAGATGGTGGCAATCAGCCCCAGCATTTT
CASSQDGGNQPQHF
>TRBV7-7|.|many|TRBJ1-1
TGTGCTAGCAGCTTAGCCCACTCGTGGGGTTCCCCCAACACTGAAGCTTTCTTT
CASSLAHSWGSPNTEAFF
>TRBV12-3/TRBV12-4|.|.|TRBJ1-2
TGTGCCAGCAGTTTAAGTCCAGCCAACTATGGCTACACCTTC
CASSLSPANYGYTF
>TRBV12-3/TRBV12-4|.|.|TRBJ2-1
TGTGCCAGCAGTTTCGATTGGTCGGCCCCCTCGGCCACTGAGCAGTTCTTC
CASSFDWSAPSATEQFF
>TRBV4-2|.|.|TRBJ1-2
TGTGCCAGCAGCCAGGTGGCGTCGGGTCGTACCCGTGGCTACACCTTC
CASSQVASGRTRGYTF
>TRBV12-5|.|few|TRBJ2-1
TGTGCTAGTGGTTGGGTAATGGTTCTGGGTGAGCAGTTCTTC
CASGWVMVLGEQFF
>TRBV12-3/TRBV12-4|.|.|TRBJ2-3
TGTGCCAGCAGTTTAGCGCAGGCTAGCAGGTTCGGCACAGATACGCAGTATTTT
CASSLAQASRFGTDTQYF
>TRBV11-2|.|.|TRBJ1-4
TGTGCCAGCAGCTCGCAGGGGTCGGGTGAAAAACTGTTTTTT
CASSSQGSGEKLFF
>TRBV10-3|.|.|TRBJ2-7
TGTGCCATCAGTGATATAGAGACAAACTACGAGCAGTACTTC
CAISDIETNYEQYF
>TRBV11-2|TRBD1|few|TRBJ2-3
TGTGCCAGCAGCTTAAGCCAGGGGGTAACTTACACAGATACGCAGTATTTT
CASSLSQGVTYTDTQYF
>TRBV4-1|.|many|TRBJ1-2
TGCGCCAGCAGCCTGGAAAAACAGGGAATGGGGGGCTACACCTTC
CASSLEKQGMGGYTF
>TRBV27|TRBD2|.|TRBJ2-1
TGTGCCAGCAGTTCCATAGCGGGGGGGAGCTCCTACAATGAGCAGTTCTTC
CASSSIAGGSSYNEQFF
>TRBV7-9|.|few|TRBJ1-5
TGTGCCAGCAGCCCCCTGGGTCAGGGACAGCCCCAGCATTTT
CASSPLGQGQPQHF
>TRBV6-5|.|.|TRBJ1-2
TGTGCCAGCAGTTACTCATCGGATAACTATGGCTACACCTTC
CASSYSSDNYGYTF
>TRBV2|.|few|TRBJ2-7
TGTGCCAGCAGTGATGTCCCGCTAGCGACCTACGAGCAGTACTTC
CASSDVPLATYEQYF
>TRBV4-3|.|few|TRBJ2-3
TGCGCCAGCAGCCAAGACGGGGATGGTACAGATACGCAGTATTTT
CASSQDGDGTDTQYF
>TRBV11-2|.|few|TRBJ2-3
TGTGCCAGCAGCCCTGGCCCGGGGCGGGGGCAGTATTTT
CASSPGPGRGQYF
>TRBV5-1|.|few|TRBJ2-5
TGCGCCAGCAGCACCGCAGCCGACGCACCCCAAGTTCAAGAGACCCAGTACTTC
CASSTAADAPQVQETQYF
>TRBV20-1|.|.|TRBJ1-1
TGCAGTGCTAGGGGCCGGGGTGAAACTGAAGCTTTCTTT
CSARGRGETEAFF
>TRBV10-3|.|few|TRBJ2-3
TGTGCCATCAGTGACAGGAACTCAGAAGATACGCAGTATTTT
CAISDRNSEDTQYF
>TRBV27|.|few|TRBJ2-7
TGTGCCAGCAGTAATGGCGGGCCTAGCTCCTACGAGCAGTACTTC
CASSNGGPSSYEQYF
>TRBV13|.|.|TRBJ2-3
TGTGCCAGCAGCTTAGTGGCTATGGGAGATGGAACAGATACGCAGTATTTT
CASSLVAMGDGTDTQYF
>TRBV7-2|.|few|TRBJ2-2
TGTGCCAGCACCCCGGGAGCCACCGGGGAGCTGTTTTTT
CASTPGATGELFF
>TRBV27|TRBD2|.|TRBJ2-7
TGTGCCAGCAGTTTATCCCAGACTAGCGGTTACTACGAGCAGTACTTC
CASSLSQTSGYYEQYF
>TRBV29-1|.|.|TRBJ2-7
TGCAGCGTTGAAGAAATGGTTGAGGGTCGGTACGAGCAGTACTTC
CSVEEMVEGRYEQYF
>TRBV5-6|TRBD1|few|TRBJ2-5
TGTGCCAGCAGCTATCTGTTCGGGACAGAACAAGAGACCCAGTACTTC
CASSYLFGTEQETQYF
>TRBV28|TRBD1|.|TRBJ2-3
TGTGCCAGCAGTTTTAGGGGACAGGGTAGGGATACGCAGTATTTT
CASSFRGQGRDTQYF
>TRBV6-1|.|few|TRBJ2-7
TGTGCCAGCAGCGTGGGGGCCGCCTACGAGCAGTACTTC
CASSVGAAYEQYF
>TRBV3-1|.|many|TRBJ1-1
TGTGCCAGCAGCCTGCGAAACGGACGGACCAACACTGAAGCTTTCTTT
CASSLRNGRTNTEAFF